This T cell receptor (beta chain) was captured in a study of blood T cell repertoires in COVID-19. Study context: Samples representing acute and convalescent COVID-19 were sourced from the United States, Italy and Spain. Sources were T cells, B-cell-depleted T cells, or PBMCs; the material itself was cDNA or gDNA.

The CDR3 length is 14 residues. The V gene's germline CDR1 is MNHEY and CDR2 SVGAGI. The ends were cut back, 0 bases at V and 6 bases at J, with 10 bases in the middle. Authors' methods: Using reference gene primer amplification, nucleated cell counts were estimated. Produced via immunoSEQ multiplex PCR; TCRdb's table is partial and in-frame only. The V and J calls and clone size are taken from that table; D and trimming were inferred from the DNA. Of around 270,000 clones listed, around 88% are singletons. The clonotype comes from a man aged 35-49 years with acute or convalescent COVID-19. The chain recombines TRBV6-5 with TRBJ2-3; D is perhaps TRBD2 (7 bases). What was sequenced was peripheral blood. In DNA, the CDR3 is TGTGCCAGCAGTTACTCGAGGGGGGGGGATACGCAGTATTTT. Its protein product is CASSYSRGGDTQYF.